The present T cell receptor beta chain was sequenced within a study of T cell responses to AZD1222 COVID-19 vaccine. CDR3 length: 14 residues. Germline CDR1 and CDR2: MNHEY and SMNVEV (reference sequence). With V trimmed by 6 bases and J by 4 bases, 5 bases remained unmatched. Data came from immunoSEQ multiplex PCR; TCRdb stores just in-frame clones and leaves some out. This table holds 150,000 to 180,000 clones, around nine tenths found once. The input for sequencing was peripheral blood, taken on day 0 of AZD1222 vaccination. This sequence originates from an adult in good health. The gene calls are TRBV27 and TRBJ1-2; the match to TRBD1 covers 10 bases. This CDR3 reads CASSRTGGFYGYTF. DNA of the CDR3: TGTGCCAGCAGCCGGACAGGGGGTTTCTATGGCTACACCTTC.